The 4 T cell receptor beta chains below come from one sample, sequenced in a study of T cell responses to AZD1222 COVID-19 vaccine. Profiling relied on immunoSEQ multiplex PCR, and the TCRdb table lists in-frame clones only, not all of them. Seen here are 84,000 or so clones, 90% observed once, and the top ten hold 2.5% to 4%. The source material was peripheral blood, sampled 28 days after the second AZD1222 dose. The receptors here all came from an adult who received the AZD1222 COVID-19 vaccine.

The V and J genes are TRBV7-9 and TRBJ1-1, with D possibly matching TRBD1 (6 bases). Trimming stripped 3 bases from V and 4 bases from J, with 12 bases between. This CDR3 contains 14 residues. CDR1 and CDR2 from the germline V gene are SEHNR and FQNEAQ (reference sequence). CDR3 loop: CASSFEGGITEAFF. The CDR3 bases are TGTGCCAGCAGCTTTGAGGGGGGAATCACTGAAGCTTTCTTT. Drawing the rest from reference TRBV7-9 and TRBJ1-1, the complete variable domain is DTGVSQNPRHKITKRGQNVTFRCDPISEHNRLYWYRQTLGQGPEFLTYFQNEAQLEKSRLLSDRFSAERPKGSFSTLEIQRTEQGDSAMYLCASSFEGGITEAFFGQGTRLTVV.

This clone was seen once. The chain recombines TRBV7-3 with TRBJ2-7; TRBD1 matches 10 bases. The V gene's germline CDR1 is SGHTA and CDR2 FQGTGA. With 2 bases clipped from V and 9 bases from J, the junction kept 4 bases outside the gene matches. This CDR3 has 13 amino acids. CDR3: CASSLAGTGVQYF. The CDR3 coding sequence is TGTGCCAGCAGCTTAGCCGGGACAGGGGTGCAGTACTTC.

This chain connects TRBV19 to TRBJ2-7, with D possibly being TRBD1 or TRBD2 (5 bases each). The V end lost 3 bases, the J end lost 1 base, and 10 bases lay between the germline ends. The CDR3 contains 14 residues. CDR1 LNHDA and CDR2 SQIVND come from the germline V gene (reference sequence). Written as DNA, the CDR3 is TGTGCCAGTAGTATGGGGGTCACTTCCTACGAGCAGTACTTC. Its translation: CASSMGVTSYEQYF.

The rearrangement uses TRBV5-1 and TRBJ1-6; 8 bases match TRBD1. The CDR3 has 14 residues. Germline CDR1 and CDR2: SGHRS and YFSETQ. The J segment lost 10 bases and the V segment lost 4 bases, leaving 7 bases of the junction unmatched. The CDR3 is CASSTGQELSPLHF. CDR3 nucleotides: TGCGCCAGCAGCACGGGACAGGAGTTGTCACCCCTCCACTTT.